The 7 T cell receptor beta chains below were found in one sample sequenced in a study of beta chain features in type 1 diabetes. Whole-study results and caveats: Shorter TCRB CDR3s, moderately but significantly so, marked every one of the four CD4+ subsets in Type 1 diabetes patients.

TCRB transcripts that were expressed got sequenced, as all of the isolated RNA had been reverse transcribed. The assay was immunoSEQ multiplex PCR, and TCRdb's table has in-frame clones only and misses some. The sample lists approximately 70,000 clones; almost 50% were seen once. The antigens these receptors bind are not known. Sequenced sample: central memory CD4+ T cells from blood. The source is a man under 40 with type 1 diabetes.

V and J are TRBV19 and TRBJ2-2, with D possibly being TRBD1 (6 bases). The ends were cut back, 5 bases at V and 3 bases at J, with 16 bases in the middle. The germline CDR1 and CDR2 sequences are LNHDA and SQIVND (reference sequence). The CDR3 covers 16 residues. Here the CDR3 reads CASSAQGLLYTGELFF. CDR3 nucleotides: TGTGCCAGTAGTGCCCAGGGGCTGTTGTACACCGGGGAGCTGTTTTTT.

DNA for the CDR3: TGCGCCAGCAGCGGGGCTAGACGAGATACGCAGTATTTT. Protein product: CASSGARRDTQYF. The rearrangement joins TRBV5-1 to TRBJ2-3, with a tentative D call TRBD1 (5 bases). The CDR3 extends over 13 amino acids. CDR1 is SGHRS and CDR2 is YFSETQ in the germline V gene. V shed 4 bases and J shed 5 bases, with 11 bases lying between them. The entire variable domain, with the rest obtained from reference TRBV5-1 and TRBJ2-3, is as follows: KAGVTQTPRYLIKTRGQQVTLSCSPISGHRSVSWYQQTPGQGLQFLFEYFSETQRNKGNFPGRFSGRQFSNSRSEMNVSTLELGDSALYLCASSGARRDTQYFGPGTRLTVL.

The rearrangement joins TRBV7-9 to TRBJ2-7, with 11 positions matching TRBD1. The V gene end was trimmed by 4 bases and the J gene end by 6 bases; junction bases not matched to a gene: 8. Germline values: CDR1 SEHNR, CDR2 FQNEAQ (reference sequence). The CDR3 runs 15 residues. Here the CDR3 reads CASSSAGTGGLEQYF. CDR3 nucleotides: TGTGCCAGCAGCTCCGCCGGGACAGGGGGTCTCGAGCAGTACTTC. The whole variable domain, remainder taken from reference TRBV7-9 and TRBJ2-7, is DTGVSQNPRHKITKRGQNVTFRCDPISEHNRLYWYRQTLGQGPEFLTYFQNEAQLEKSRLLSDRFSAERPKGSFSTLEIQRTEQGDSAMYLCASSSAGTGGLEQYFGPGTRLTVT.

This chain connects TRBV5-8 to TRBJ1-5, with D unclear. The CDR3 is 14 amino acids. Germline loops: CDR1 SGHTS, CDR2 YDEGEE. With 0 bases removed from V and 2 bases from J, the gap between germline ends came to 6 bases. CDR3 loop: CASSLGVGNQPQHF. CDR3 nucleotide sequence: TGTGCCAGCAGCTTGGGCGTTGGCAATCAGCCCCAGCATTTT.

The CDR3 DNA reads TGCAGCTCGGCCGGGACTAGCGGGGGGACTCTCTACAATGAGCAGTTCTTC. It yields the protein CSSAGTSGGTLYNEQFF. V and J are TRBV29-1 and TRBJ2-1; 15 positions agree with TRBD2. The V gene's germline CDR1 is SQVTM and CDR2 ANQGSEA. V lost 8 bases to trimming and J lost 3 bases; unmatched junction nucleotides: 11. The CDR3 loop spans 17 amino acids.

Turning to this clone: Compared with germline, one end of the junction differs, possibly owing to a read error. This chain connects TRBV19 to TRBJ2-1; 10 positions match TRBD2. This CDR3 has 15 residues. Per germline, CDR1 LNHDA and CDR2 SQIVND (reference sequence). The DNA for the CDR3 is TGTGCCAGTAGTTCTAGCGGGGGATCCTGCAATGAGCAGTTCTTC. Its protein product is CASSSSGGSCNEQFF.

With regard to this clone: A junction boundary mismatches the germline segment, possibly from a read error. DNA of the CDR3: TGCGCCAGCAGCTTGCAGGCCAGCAGCACAGATACGCGGTATTTT. It codes for CASSLQASSTDTRYF. The V call is TRBV5-1, the J call TRBJ2-3; D uncertain. The CDR3 spans 15 residues. Looked up from germline, CDR1 is SGHRS and CDR2 is YFSETQ.